This entry lists 24 T cell receptor beta chains sequenced from one sample in a study of T cells in Graves' hyperthyroidism and ophthalmopathy. The source material, RNA transcripts, was used to amplify TCR beta CDR3 regions. TCR CDR3 regions were first amplified by RT-PCR with HTBI primers. TCRdb re-called the multiplex PCR reads through MiXCR, storing one row per CDR3 protein. This table holds roughly 740,000 distinct CDR3 sequences, roughly 17% found once. The specimen sequenced was blood. These receptor sequences come from a man aged 18 to 30 with Graves' hyperthyroidism.

J is TRBJ2-2 and V is TRBV20-1; TRBD2 might be the D (6 bases). Germline V gene data show CDR1 as DFQATT and CDR2 as SNEGSKA (reference sequence). With 3 bases removed from V and 1 base from J, the gap between germline ends came to 9 bases. The CDR3 sequence is 14 residues long. CDR3 residues: CSASGGLNTGELFF. The DNA for the CDR3 is TGCAGTGCTAGCGGGGGATTGAACACCGGGGAGCTGTTTTTT.

There are many counts of this clonotype. The genes are TRBV30 and TRBJ2-7, with TRBD2 matching over 7 bases. Germline-derived CDR1 and CDR2 are GTSNPN and SVGIG (reference sequence). J was trimmed by 6 bases and V by 2 bases; bases with no gene match: 7. This CDR3 comprises 13 residues. The DNA for the CDR3 is TGTGCCTGGAGTCTGGCGGGAGCGGGCGAGCAGTACTTC. It specifies CAWSLAGAGEQYF.

The table lists this clonotype with many counts. The chain uses TRBV12-3 or TRBV12-4 and TRBJ2-7; 12 bases agree with TRBD2. This CDR3 spans 16 amino acids. V gave up 6 bases and J gave up 2 bases; unmatched junction bases: 8. CDR3 in DNA: TGTGCCAGCAGCCCTCCTAGCGGGAGGGGCCCCTACGAGCAGTACTTC. This translates into CASSPPSGRGPYEQYF.

This clonotype came up many times. The rearrangement links TRBV11-3 to TRBJ2-1, with 10 bases fitting TRBD2. The CDR3 consists of 18 residues. In germline, CDR1 is SGHNT, CDR2 YENEEA. V shed 1 base and J 6 bases; nucleotides not matched to a gene: 12. The CDR3 loop reads CASSLGNRGVAGGNEQFF. CDR3 in DNA: TGTGCCAGCAGCTTAGGTAATCGAGGCGTAGCGGGAGGCAATGAGCAGTTCTTC. Full variable domain (rest looked up from reference TRBV11-3 and TRBJ2-1): EAGVVQSPRYKIIEKKQPVAFWCNPISGHNTLYWYLQNLGQGPELLIRYENEEAVDDSQLPKDRFSAERLKGVDSTLKIQPAELGDSAVYLCASSLGNRGVAGGNEQFFGPGTRLTVL.

The rearrangement links TRBV4-3 to TRBJ2-2; D tentatively reads TRBD1 or TRBD2 (5 bases each). The V end lost 4 bases, the J end lost 3 bases, and 9 bases lay between the germline ends. The CDR3 contains 14 residues. CDR1 is LGHNA, CDR2 YSLEER, per germline. The CDR3 here is CASSLGRHTGELFF. The CDR3 DNA follows: TGCGCCAGCAGCCTGGGACGGCACACCGGGGAGCTGTTTTTT.

This clonotype was found many times. This chain connects TRBV24-1 to TRBJ2-5; 9 nucleotides align to TRBD1. Germline-derived CDR1 and CDR2 are KGHDR and SFDVKD. CDR3 size: 15 residues. Unmatched junction bases numbered 4, after V lost 4 bases and J lost 2 bases. The CDR3 coding sequence is TGTGCCACCAGTGAACAGGGACAGGGTCAAGAGACCCAGTACTTC. Encoded protein: CATSEQGQGQETQYF.

In this sample, this clonotype turned up a few times. The chain carries TRBV7-9 and TRBJ2-2, with 10 bases identical to TRBD2. The J segment lost 1 base and the V segment lost 6 bases, leaving 5 bases of the junction unmatched. Germline V gene sequence: CDR1 SEHNR, CDR2 FQNEAQ (reference sequence). This CDR3 has 16 amino acids. The CDR3 nucleotides read TGTGCCAGCAGTGAAGTAGCGGGAGGGAACACCGGGGAGCTGTTTTTT. Translating it yields CASSEVAGGNTGELFF.

This clonotype has at least ten counts. This chain uses TRBV2 with TRBJ1-3; the D is unclear. This CDR3 region has 14 residues. V was cut by 8 bases and J by 4 bases, with 15 bases left in between. Germline assignment: CDR1 SNHLY and CDR2 FYNNEI. CDR3 amino acids: CASGGSFRGNTIYF. In DNA form, the CDR3 reads TGTGCCAGCGGAGGCAGTTTCAGAGGAAACACCATATATTTT.

This clonotype has more than one count but fewer than ten. The gene calls are TRBV2 and TRBJ2-5; 8 bases align to TRBD1. V lost 3 bases to trimming and J lost 2 bases; unmatched junction nucleotides: 2. The CDR3 loop spans 14 amino acids. Germline values: CDR1 SNHLY, CDR2 FYNNEI. The CDR3, as DNA: TGTGCCAGCAGTGAGGACAGGGCGCAAGAGACCCAGTACTTC. It translates to CASSEDRAQETQYF.

This clonotype was observed a handful of times. V is TRBV10-1 and J is TRBJ2-5, with TRBD2 matching over 10 bases. The V gene end was trimmed by 6 bases and the J gene end by 3 bases; junction bases not matched to a gene: 7. Germline-derived CDR1 and CDR2 are WNHNN and SYGVQD (reference sequence). The CDR3 loop spans 15 amino acids. The DNA for the CDR3 is TGCGCCAGCAGAGTTCTAGCGGGAGAGAAAGAGACCCAGTACTTC. This sequence encodes CASRVLAGEKETQYF.

This clonotype occurred a few times. The chain uses TRBV6-6 and TRBJ2-7; D uncertain. This CDR3 comprises 14 residues. Per the germline V gene, CDR1 is MNHNY and CDR2 is SVGAGI (reference sequence). The V end lost 2 bases, the J end lost 2 bases, and 10 bases lay between the germline ends. CDR3 DNA sequence: TGTGCCAGCAGTTACCGAGCCGGGCCCTACGAGCAGTACTTC. It codes for CASSYRAGPYEQYF.

The gene calls are TRBV6-2 or TRBV6-3 and TRBJ2-1; TRBD2 aligns across 12 bases. This CDR3 is built from 14 residues. J lost 13 bases, V lost 3 bases, and 7 bases had no gene match. Germline V gene lookup returns CDR1 MNHEY and CDR2 SVGEGT. The CDR3 reads CASSYALAGGPQFF. The CDR3 nucleotides are TGTGCCAGCAGTTATGCCCTAGCGGGAGGGCCTCAGTTCTTC.

This clonotype was found many times. The DNA is left out, because the CDR3 cannot be placed on it with certainty; the CDR3 is given as TCRdb lists it. V usage is TRBV3-1 and J usage is TRBJ2-5; the table's D call, TRBD1, has no DNA check behind it. Germline values: CDR1 LGHDT, CDR2 YNNKEL (reference sequence). Termini included, the CDR3 measures 13 amino acids. The CDR3 here is CASSQVARGNRYF.

The V gene is TRBV7-2, the J gene TRBJ2-1; possible D gene TRBD2, 7 bases. V was cut by 1 base and J by 10 bases, with 26 bases left in between. CDR1 and CDR2 from the germline V gene are SGHTA and FQGNSA. This CDR3 spans 18 amino acids. CDR3 coding DNA: TGTGCCAGCAGCTTAGGGAGGGGGGGGCGGGAGCCTAGTGGCGAGCAGTTCTTC. Its translation is CASSLGRGGREPSGEQFF.

In this sample, this clonotype turned up a few times. The V gene is TRBV6-1, the J gene TRBJ1-2; 10 bases align to TRBD1. J was trimmed by 4 bases and V by 6 bases; bases with no gene match: 8. Germline CDR1 reads MNHNS; CDR2 reads SASEGT. The CDR3 has 15 amino acids. The CDR3 bases are TGTGCCAGCAGAAATGACAGGGGGCGAGGCTATGGCTACACCTTC. Protein product: CASRNDRGRGYGYTF.

The chain links TRBV2 to TRBJ2-4; D ambiguous. Germline loops: CDR1 SNHLY, CDR2 FYNNEI. The CDR3 covers 14 residues. With 8 bases removed from V and 0 bases from J, the gap between germline ends came to 11 bases. The CDR3 sequence is CASVSEVAKNIQYF. CDR3 DNA: TGTGCCAGCGTGTCAGAGGTAGCCAAAAACATTCAGTACTTC.

This clonotype was seen a few times. V is TRBV28 and J is TRBJ2-7; 9 bases are shared with TRBD2. This CDR3 has 16 amino acids. V gave up 5 bases and J gave up 6 bases; unmatched junction bases: 14. The germline V gene encodes CDR1 MDHEN and CDR2 SYDVKM. CDR3 residues: CASSGEEGLAGTEQYF. CDR3 in DNA: TGTGCCAGCAGTGGAGAGGAGGGGCTAGCGGGAACCGAGCAGTACTTC.

A few counts support this clonotype. The J gene is TRBJ2-3, the V gene TRBV7-9, with a weak D call TRBD2 (6 bases). Germline loops: CDR1 SEHNR, CDR2 FQNEAQ (reference sequence). The germline V and J ends were trimmed by 5 bases and 0 bases, with 15 bases remaining between them. The CDR3 runs to 16 residues. This chain's CDR3 is CASSPRRGPSTDTQYF. CDR3 DNA sequence: TGTGCCAGCAGCCCTCGGAGGGGCCCCAGCACAGATACGCAGTATTTT.

The chain employs TRBV19 and TRBJ2-1; D is unclear. CDR1 is LNHDA, CDR2 SQIVND, per germline (reference sequence). Trimming pared 7 bases from V and 6 bases from J, leaving 19 bases between. The CDR3 covers 15 residues. DNA for the CDR3: TGTGCCAGTACCACCAGGCAGCCAGAACCCAATGAGCAGTTCTTC. Translation gives CASTTRQPEPNEQFF.

This clonotype was counted between two and nine times. The DNA of the CDR3 is TGTGCCAGCAGCTTAGTAGGTCGGACAGGGGCTGGCTACACCTTC. This translates into CASSLVGRTGAGYTF. The chain uses TRBV7-8 and TRBJ1-2; 9 bases match TRBD1. V trimming: 1 base; J trimming: 7 bases; junction bases outside the gene matches: 7. The length of the CDR3 is 15 residues. Germline CDR1 and CDR2: SGHVS and FQNEAQ.

This sequence joins TRBV20-1 and TRBJ2-7; 14 positions match TRBD2. The CDR3 loop spans 14 amino acids. The V gene's germline CDR1 is DFQATT and CDR2 SNEGSKA (reference sequence). J gave up 5 bases and V 8 bases, and 8 bases lay outside the gene matches. DNA of the CDR3: TGCAGTTCGGGACTAGCGGGAGAGCCCGACGAGCAGTACTTC. Its protein product is CSSGLAGEPDEQYF.

This clonotype was seen a handful of times. The chain uses TRBV28 and TRBJ1-5, with 8 bases identical to TRBD1. Germline values: CDR1 MDHEN, CDR2 SYDVKM. With 7 bases clipped from V and 3 bases from J, the junction kept 5 bases outside the gene matches. The CDR3 has 14 residues. The CDR3 loop is CASNWDRSNQPQHF. CDR3 nucleotides: TGTGCCAGCAATTGGGACAGGTCCAATCAGCCCCAGCATTTT.

In its sample, this clonotype was seen once. Germline and junction disagree at one end, which may indicate a read error. The chain couples TRBV29-1 to TRBJ2-7, with TRBD1 matching over 7 bases. This CDR3 region has 13 residues. Germline CDR1 and CDR2: SQVTM and ANQGSEA. CDR3 DNA: TGCAACGTTGAGACAGGGTTAAGCTACGAGCAGTACTTC. Its translation: CNVETGLSYEQYF.

This clonotype was observed a handful of times. This rearrangement joins TRBV10-3 to TRBJ2-7, with 10 positions matching TRBD2. Germline V gene sequence: CDR1 ENHRY, CDR2 SYGVKD. The CDR3 consists of 15 residues. Trimming cost V 6 bases and J 5 bases; bases outside gene matches: 10. The CDR3: CAIRAGLAASHEQYF. Written as DNA, the CDR3 is TGTGCCATCAGGGCCGGACTAGCGGCATCCCACGAGCAGTACTTC.